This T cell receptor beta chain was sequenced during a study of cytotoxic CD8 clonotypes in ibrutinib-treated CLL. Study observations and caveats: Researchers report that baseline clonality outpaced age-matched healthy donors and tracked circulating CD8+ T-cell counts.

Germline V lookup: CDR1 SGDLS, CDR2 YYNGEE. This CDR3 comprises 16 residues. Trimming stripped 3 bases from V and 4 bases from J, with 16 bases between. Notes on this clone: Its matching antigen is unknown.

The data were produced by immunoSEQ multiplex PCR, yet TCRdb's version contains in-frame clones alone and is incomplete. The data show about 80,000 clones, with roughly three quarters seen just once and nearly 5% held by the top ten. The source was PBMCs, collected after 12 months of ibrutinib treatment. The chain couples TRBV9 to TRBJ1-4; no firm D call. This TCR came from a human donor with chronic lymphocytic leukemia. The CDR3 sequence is CASSAPSPLDNEKLFF. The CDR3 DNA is TGTGCCAGCAGCGCCCCAAGCCCCCTGGATAATGAAAAACTGTTTTTT.